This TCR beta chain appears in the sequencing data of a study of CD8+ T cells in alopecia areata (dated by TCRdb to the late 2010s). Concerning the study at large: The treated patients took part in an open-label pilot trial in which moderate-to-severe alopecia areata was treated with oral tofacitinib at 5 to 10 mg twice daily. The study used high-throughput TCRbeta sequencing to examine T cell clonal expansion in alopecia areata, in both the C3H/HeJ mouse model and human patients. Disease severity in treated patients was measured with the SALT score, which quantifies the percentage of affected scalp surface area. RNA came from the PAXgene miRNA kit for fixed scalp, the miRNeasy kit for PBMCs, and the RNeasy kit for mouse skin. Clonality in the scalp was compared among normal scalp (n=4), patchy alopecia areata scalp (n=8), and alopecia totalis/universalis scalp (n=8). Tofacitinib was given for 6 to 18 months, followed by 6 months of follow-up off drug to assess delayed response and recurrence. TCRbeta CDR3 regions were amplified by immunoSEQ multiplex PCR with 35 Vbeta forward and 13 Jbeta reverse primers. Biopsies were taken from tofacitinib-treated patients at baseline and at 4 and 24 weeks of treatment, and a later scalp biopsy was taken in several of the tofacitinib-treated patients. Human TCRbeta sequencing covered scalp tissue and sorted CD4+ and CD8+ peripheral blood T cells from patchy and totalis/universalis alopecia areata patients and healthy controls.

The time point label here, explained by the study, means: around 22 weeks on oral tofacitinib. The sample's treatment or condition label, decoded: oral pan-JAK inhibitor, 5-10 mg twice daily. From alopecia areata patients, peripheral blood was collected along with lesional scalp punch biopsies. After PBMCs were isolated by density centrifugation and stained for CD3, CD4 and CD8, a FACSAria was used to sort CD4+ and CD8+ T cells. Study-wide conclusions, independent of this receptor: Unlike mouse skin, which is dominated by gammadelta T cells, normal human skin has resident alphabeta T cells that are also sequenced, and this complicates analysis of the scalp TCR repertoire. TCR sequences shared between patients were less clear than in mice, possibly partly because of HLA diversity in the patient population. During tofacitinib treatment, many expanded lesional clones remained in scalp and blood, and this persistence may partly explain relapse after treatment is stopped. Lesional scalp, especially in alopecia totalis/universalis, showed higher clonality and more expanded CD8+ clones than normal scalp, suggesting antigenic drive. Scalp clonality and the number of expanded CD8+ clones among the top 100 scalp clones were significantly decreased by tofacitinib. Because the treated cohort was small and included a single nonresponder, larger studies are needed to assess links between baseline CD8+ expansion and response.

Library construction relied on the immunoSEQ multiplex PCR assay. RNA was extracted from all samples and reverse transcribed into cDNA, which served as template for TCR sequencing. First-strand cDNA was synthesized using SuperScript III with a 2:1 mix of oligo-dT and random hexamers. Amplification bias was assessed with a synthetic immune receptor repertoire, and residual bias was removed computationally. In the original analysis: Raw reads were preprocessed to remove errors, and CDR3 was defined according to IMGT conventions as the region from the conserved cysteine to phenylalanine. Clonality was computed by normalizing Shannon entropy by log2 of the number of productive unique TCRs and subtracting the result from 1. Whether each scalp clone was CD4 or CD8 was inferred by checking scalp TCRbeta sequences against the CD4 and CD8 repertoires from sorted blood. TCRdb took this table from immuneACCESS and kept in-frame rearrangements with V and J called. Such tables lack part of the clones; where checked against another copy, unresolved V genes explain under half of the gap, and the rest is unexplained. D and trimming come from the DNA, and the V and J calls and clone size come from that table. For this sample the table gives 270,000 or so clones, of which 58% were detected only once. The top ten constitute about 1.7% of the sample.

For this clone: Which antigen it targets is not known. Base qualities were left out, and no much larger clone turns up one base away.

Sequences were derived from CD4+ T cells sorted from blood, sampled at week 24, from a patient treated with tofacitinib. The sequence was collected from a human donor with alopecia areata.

The DNA sequence is given as TGTGCCAGCTCCTACAATGAGCAGTTCTTC. Protein translation: CASSYNEQFF. The chain couples TRBV28 to TRBJ2-1, with no confident D gene call. The CDR3 has 10 amino acids, counting the end cysteine and phenylalanine. The only DNA kept is the CDR3, 30 bases in frame from the first base. Based on the germline V gene, the CDR1 and CDR2 sequences are MDHEN and SYDVKM. A distance of 0 bases separates the germline ends of V and J, which lose 8 bases and 1 base respectively.